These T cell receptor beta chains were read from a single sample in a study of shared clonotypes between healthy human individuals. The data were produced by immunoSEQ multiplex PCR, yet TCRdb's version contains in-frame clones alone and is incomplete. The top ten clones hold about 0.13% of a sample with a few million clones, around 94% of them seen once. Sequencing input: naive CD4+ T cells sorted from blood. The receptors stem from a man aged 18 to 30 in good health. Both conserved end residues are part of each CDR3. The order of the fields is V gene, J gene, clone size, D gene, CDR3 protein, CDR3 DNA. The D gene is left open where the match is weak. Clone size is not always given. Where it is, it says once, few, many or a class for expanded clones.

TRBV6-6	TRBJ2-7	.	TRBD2	CASRITSGSVYEQYF	TGTGCCAGCAGAATCACTAGCGGGAGTGTCTACGAGCAGTACTTC
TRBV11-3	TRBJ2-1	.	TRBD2	CASSLGASGYNEQFF	TGTGCCAGCAGCTTAGGAGCTAGCGGCTACAATGAGCAGTTCTTC
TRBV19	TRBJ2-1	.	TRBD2	CASSREGGPYNEQFF	TGTGCCAGTAGTAGGGAGGGCGGCCCCTACAATGAGCAGTTCTTC
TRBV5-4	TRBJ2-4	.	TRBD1	CASSQGQELAKNIQYF	TGTGCCAGCAGCCAAGGACAGGAACTAGCCAAAAACATTCAGTACTTC
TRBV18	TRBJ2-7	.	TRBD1	CASSRQGANEQYF	TGTGCCAGCTCACGTCAGGGGGCGAACGAGCAGTACTTC
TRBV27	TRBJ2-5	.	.	CASRFSGGETQYF	TGTGCCAGCAGATTCAGCGGAGGGGAGACCCAGTACTTC
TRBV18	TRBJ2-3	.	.	CASSPIATDTQYF	TGTGCCAGCTCACCAATAGCCACAGATACGCAGTATTTT
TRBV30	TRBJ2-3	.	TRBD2	CAWSVGRTSGGAWADTQYF	TGTGCCTGGAGTGTTGGTAGGACTAGCGGGGGGGCCTGGGCAGATACGCAGTATTTT
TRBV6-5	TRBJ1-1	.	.	CASSYSRYLRETEAFF	TGTGCCAGCAGTTACTCGAGGTACCTCCGGGAGACTGAAGCTTTCTTT
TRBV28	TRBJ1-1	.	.	CASRGAGTEAFF	TGTGCCAGCAGGGGCGCAGGCACTGAAGCTTTCTTT
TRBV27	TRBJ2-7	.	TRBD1	CASSPPTTGKAPYEQYF	TGTGCCAGCAGTCCCCCGACGACAGGGAAGGCCCCCTACGAGCAGTACTTC
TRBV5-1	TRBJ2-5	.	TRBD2	CASSSWARILAGESNPVGETQYF	TGCGCCAGCAGCTCCTGGGCACGGATTCTAGCGGGAGAATCCAACCCGGTGGGAGAGACCCAGTACTTC
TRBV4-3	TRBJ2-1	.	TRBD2	CASSQVMGLAGRYNEQFF	TGCGCCAGCAGCCAAGTGATGGGACTAGCGGGAAGGTACAATGAGCAGTTCTTC
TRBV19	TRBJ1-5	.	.	CASSRTPTGLNQPQHF	TGTGCCAGTAGTAGAACTCCGACAGGCTTGAATCAGCCCCAGCATTTT
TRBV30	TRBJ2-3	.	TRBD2	CAWSVLRTSGTPDTQYF	TGTGCCTGGAGTGTACTCCGGACTAGCGGGACCCCAGATACGCAGTATTTT
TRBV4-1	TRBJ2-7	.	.	CASSRQGDYEQYF	TGCGCCAGCAGCCGTCAGGGTGACTACGAGCAGTACTTC
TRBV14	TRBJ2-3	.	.	CASSQDRLPISTDTQYF	TGTGCCAGCAGCCAAGATAGGCTACCGATTAGCACAGATACGCAGTATTTT
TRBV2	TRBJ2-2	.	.	CASKRDTNTGELFF	TGTGCCAGCAAGCGGGACACCAACACCGGGGAGCTGTTTTTT
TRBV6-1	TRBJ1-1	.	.	CASQGQPNTEAFF	TGTGCCAGCCAAGGACAGCCGAACACTGAAGCTTTCTTT
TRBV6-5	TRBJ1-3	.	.	CASRGYGNTIYF	TGTGCCAGCAGAGGTTATGGAAACACCATATATTTT
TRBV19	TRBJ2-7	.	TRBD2	CASSIGLTSGTYEQYF	TGTGCCAGTAGTATTGGACTGACTAGCGGAACCTACGAGCAGTACTTC
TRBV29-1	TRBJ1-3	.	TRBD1	CSVAGGPGNTIYF	TGCAGCGTAGCAGGGGGCCCAGGAAACACCATATATTTT
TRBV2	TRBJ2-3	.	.	CASSPGGLGTDTQYF	TGTGCCAGCAGTCCAGGCGGCCTGGGCACAGATACGCAGTATTTT
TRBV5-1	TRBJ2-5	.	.	CASSLEAGLTQETQYF	TGCGCCAGCAGCTTGGAAGCAGGGCTCACCCAAGAGACCCAGTACTTC
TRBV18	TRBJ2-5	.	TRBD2	CASSRSGGASETQYF	TGTGCCAGCTCACGTAGCGGGGGGGCCTCAGAGACCCAGTACTTC
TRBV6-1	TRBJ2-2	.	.	CATMLPGELFF	TGTGCCACCATGCTCCCCGGGGAGCTGTTTTTT
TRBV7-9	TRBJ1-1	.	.	CASSLGQTYTEAFF	TGTGCCAGCAGCTTGGGGCAGACGTACACTGAAGCTTTCTTT
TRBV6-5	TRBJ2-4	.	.	CASSYSSAVPVGIQYF	TGTGCCAGCAGTTACTCGAGTGCAGTTCCCGTCGGCATTCAGTACTTC
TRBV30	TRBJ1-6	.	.	CAWDRDNSPLHF	TGTGCCTGGGACAGAGATAATTCACCCCTCCACTTT
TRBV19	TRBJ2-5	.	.	CASSTGTLGETQYF	TGTGCCAGTAGTACCGGGACCCTGGGAGAGACCCAGTACTTC
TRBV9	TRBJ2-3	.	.	CASSVDLLADTQYF	TGTGCCAGCAGCGTAGACCTACTAGCAGATACGCAGTATTTT
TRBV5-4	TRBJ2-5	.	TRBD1	CASSLGLGQQETQYF	TGTGCCAGCAGCTTGGGACTGGGACAGCAAGAGACCCAGTACTTC
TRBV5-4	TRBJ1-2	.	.	CASSEGGGPSYGYTF	TGTGCCAGCAGCGAGGGGGGGGGCCCTTCGTATGGCTACACCTTC
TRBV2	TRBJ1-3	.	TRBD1	CASSEQGVSSGNTIYF	TGTGCCAGCAGTGAACAGGGGGTTTCCTCTGGAAACACCATATATTTT
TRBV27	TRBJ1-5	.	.	CASSVRENQPQHF	TGTGCCAGCAGTGTAAGGGAGAATCAGCCCCAGCATTTT
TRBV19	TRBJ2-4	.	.	CATGTRGNKNIQYF	TGTGCCACCGGAACTAGGGGGAACAAAAACATTCAGTACTTC
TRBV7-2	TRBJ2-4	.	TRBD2	CASSLAVTSGRVKNIQYF	TGTGCCAGCAGCTTAGCGGTGACTAGCGGGAGGGTCAAAAACATTCAGTACTTC
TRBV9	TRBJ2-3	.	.	CASSVRGSADTQYF	TGTGCCAGCAGCGTGCGGGGTAGCGCAGATACGCAGTATTTT
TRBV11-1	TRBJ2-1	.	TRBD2	CASSLGLADYNEQFF	TGTGCCAGCAGCTTAGGACTAGCGGATTACAATGAGCAGTTCTTC
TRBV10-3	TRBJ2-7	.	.	CATLRPEAALSYEQYF	TGTGCCACCTTGCGGCCGGAGGCAGCCCTCTCCTACGAGCAGTACTTC
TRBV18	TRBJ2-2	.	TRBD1	CASSPRAVTGGDTGELFF	TGTGCCAGCTCACCAAGAGCCGTAACAGGGGGCGACACCGGGGAGCTGTTTTTT
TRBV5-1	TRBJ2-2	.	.	CASSLGTEYTGELFF	TGCGCCAGCAGCTTGGGGACAGAGTACACCGGGGAGCTGTTTTTT
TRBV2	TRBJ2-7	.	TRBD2	CASLASQREASYEQYF	TGTGCCAGCCTGGCATCACAGCGGGAGGCGTCCTACGAGCAGTACTTC
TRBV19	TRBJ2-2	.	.	CASSIGTVTGELFF	TGTGCCAGTAGTATTGGGACGGTGACCGGGGAGCTGTTTTTT
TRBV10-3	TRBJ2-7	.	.	CAISESAGQKYEQYF	TGTGCCATCAGTGAGTCCGCGGGACAGAAGTACGAGCAGTACTTC
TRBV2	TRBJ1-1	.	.	CASNSGRSNTEAFF	TGTGCCAGCAATTCGGGACGATCGAACACTGAAGCTTTCTTT
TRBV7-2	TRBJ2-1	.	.	CASSLSGASYNEQFF	TGTGCCAGCAGCTTAAGTGGGGCCTCCTACAATGAGCAGTTCTTC
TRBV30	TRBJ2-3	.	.	CAWSPDPAMDTQYF	TGTGCCTGGAGTCCGGACCCGGCAATGGATACGCAGTATTTT
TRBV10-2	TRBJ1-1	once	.	CASRRTRQNTEAFF	TGCGCCAGCAGAAGGACGCGACAGAACACTGAAGCTTTCTTT
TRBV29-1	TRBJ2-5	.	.	CSVEAPNAETQYF	TGCAGCGTTGAAGCCCCCAACGCCGAGACCCAGTACTTC
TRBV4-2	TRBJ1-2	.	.	CASSQDRDGVGGYTF	TGTGCCAGCAGCCAAGATCGGGACGGGGTAGGGGGCTACACCTTC
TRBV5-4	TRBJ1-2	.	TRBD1	CASSEGQGARYGYTF	TGTGCCAGCAGCGAGGGACAGGGGGCGCGCTATGGCTACACCTTC